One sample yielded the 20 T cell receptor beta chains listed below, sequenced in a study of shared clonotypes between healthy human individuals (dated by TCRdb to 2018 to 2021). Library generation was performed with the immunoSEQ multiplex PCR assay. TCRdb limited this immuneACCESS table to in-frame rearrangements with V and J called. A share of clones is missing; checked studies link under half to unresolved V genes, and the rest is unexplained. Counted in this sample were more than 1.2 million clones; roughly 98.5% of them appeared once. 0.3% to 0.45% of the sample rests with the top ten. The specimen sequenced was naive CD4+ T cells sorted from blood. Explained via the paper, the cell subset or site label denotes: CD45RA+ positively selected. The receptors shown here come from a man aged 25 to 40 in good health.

The CDR3 reads CASSQELTAGYEKLFF. The CDR3 DNA follows: TGCGCCAGCAGCCAAGAATTGACAGCGGGATATGAAAAACTGTTTTTT. The chain employs TRBV4-1 and TRBJ1-4; tentative D call: TRBD1 (5 bases). The CDR3 is made up of 16 amino acids. From germline, CDR1 is MGHRA and CDR2 YSYEKL. Trimming cost V 0 bases and J 6 bases, with 14 bases left between them.

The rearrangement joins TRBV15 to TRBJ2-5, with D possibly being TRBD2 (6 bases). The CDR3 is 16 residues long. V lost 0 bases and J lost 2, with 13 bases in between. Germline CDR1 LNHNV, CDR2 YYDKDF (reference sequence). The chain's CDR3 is CATSRDYWGGQETQYF. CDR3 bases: TGTGCCACCAGCAGAGACTACTGGGGAGGACAAGAGACCCAGTACTTC.

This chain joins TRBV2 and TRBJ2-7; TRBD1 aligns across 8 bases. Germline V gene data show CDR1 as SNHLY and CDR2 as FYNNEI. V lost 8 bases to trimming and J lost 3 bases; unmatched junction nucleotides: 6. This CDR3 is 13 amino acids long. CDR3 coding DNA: TGTGCCAGCCATCAGGGGGCGGACTACGAGCAGTACTTC. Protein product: CASHQGADYEQYF.

CDR3 loop: CASSLGTSGTYNEQYF. DNA for the CDR3: TGCGCCAGCAGCTTGGGTACTAGCGGGACTTACAACGAGCAGTACTTC. The rearrangement uses TRBV5-1 and TRBJ2-7; 10 bases fit TRBD2. With 0 bases clipped from V and 5 bases from J, the junction kept 8 bases outside the gene matches. There are 16 residues in the CDR3. Germline-derived CDR1 and CDR2 are SGHRS and YFSETQ.

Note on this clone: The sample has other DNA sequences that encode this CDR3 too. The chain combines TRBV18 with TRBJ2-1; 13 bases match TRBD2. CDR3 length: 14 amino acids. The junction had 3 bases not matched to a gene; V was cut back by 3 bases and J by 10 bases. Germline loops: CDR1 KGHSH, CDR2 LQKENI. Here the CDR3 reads CASSPGLAGNEQFF. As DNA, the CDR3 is TGTGCCAGCTCACCGGGACTAGCGGGAAACGAGCAGTTCTTC.

The CDR3 reads CASSYMGEQYF. CDR3 nucleotides: TGTGCCAGCAGTTACATGGGCGAGCAGTACTTC. The chain couples TRBV6-5 to TRBJ2-7; D remains unclear. Germline V gene lookup returns CDR1 MNHEY and CDR2 SVGAGI. This CDR3 is built from 11 residues. V was cut by 2 bases and J by 6 bases, with 5 bases left in between.

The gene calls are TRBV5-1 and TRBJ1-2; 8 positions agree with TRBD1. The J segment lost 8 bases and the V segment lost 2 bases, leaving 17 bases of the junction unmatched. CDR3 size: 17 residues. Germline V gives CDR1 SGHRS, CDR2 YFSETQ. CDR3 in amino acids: CASSFAPDRDPLGGYTF. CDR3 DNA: TGCGCCAGCAGCTTCGCCCCGGACAGGGATCCCCTGGGCGGCTACACCTTC. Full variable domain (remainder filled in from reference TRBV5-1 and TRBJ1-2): KAGVTQTPRYLIKTRGQQVTLSCSPISGHRSVSWYQQTPGQGLQFLFEYFSETQRNKGNFPGRFSGRQFSNSRSEMNVSTLELGDSALYLCASSFAPDRDPLGGYTFGSGTRLTVV.

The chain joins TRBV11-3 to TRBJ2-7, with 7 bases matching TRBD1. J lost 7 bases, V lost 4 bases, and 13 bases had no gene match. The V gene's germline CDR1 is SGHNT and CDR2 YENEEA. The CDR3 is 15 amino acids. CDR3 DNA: TGTGCCAGCAGCTATGGGATGGGGACAGAAGAAGAGCAGTACTTC. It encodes CASSYGMGTEEEQYF.

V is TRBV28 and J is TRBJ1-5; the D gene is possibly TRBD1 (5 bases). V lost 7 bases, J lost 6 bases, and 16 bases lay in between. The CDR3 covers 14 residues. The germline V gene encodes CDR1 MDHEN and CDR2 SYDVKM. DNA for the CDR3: TGTGCCAGCACGCTTTTGGGGGAGGGTCAGCCCCAGCATTTT. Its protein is CASTLLGEGQPQHF.

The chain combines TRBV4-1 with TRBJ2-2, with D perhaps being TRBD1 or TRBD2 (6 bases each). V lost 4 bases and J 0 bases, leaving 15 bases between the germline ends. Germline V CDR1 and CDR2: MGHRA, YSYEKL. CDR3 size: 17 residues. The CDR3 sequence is CASSPGTGASNTGELFF. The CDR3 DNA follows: TGCGCCAGCAGCCCCGGGACGGGGGCCTCGAACACCGGGGAGCTGTTTTTT.

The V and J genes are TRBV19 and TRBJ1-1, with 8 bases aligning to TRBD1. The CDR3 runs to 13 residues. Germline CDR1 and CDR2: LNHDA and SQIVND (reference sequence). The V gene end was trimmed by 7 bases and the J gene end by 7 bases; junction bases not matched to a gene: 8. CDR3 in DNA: TGTGCCAGTACCCTGGACAGGGTGGGTGAAGCTTTCTTT. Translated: CASTLDRVGEAFF.

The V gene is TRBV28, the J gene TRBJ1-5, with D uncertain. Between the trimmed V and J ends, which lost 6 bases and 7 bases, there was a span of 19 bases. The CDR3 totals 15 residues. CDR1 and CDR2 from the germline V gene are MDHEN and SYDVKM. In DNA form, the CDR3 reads TGTGCCAGCAGCCTCACAGTTGGGGAAACACAGCCCCAGCATTTT. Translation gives CASSLTVGETQPQHF.

The CDR3 region is CASSATGTANTGELFF. In DNA, the CDR3 is TGTGCCAGCAGCGCGACCGGGACAGCGAACACCGGGGAGCTGTTTTTT. The gene calls are TRBV9 and TRBJ2-2; 7 bases agree with TRBD1. Trimming took 3 bases from V and 0 from J; bases not matched to a gene: 5. CDR3 length: 16 amino acids. Germline V gene lookup returns CDR1 SGDLS and CDR2 YYNGEE.

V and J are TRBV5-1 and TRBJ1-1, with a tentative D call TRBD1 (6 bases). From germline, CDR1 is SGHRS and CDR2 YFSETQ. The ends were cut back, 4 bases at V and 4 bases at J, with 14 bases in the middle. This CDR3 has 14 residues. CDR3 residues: CASSVGTGFTEAFF. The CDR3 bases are TGCGCCAGCAGCGTAGGCACAGGGTTCACTGAAGCTTTCTTT.

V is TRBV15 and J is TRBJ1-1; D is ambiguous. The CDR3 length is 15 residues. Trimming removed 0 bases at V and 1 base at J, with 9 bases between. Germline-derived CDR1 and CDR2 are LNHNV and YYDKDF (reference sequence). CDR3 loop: CATSRDLGWNTEAFF. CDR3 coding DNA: TGTGCCACCAGCAGAGATTTAGGGTGGAACACTGAAGCTTTCTTT.

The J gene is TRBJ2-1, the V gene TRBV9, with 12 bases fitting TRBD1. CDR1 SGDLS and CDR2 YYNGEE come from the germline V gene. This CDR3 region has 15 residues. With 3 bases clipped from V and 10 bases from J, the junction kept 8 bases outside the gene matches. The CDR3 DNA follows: TGTGCCAGCAGCGCCGGGACAGGGGGCTTAGGGGAGCAGTTCTTC. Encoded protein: CASSAGTGGLGEQFF. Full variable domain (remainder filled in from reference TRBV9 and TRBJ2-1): DSGVTQTPKHLITATGQRVTLRCSPRSGDLSVYWYQQSLDQGLQFLIQYYNGEERAKGNILERFSAQQFPDLHSELNLSSLELGDSALYFCASSAGTGGLGEQFFGPGTRLTVL.

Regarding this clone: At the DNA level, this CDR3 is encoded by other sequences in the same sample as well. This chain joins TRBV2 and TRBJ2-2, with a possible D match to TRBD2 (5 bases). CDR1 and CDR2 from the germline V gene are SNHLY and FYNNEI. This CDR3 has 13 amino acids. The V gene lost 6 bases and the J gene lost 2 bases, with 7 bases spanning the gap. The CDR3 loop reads CASSGENTGELFF. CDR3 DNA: TGTGCCAGCAGCGGGGAAAACACCGGGGAGCTGTTTTTT.

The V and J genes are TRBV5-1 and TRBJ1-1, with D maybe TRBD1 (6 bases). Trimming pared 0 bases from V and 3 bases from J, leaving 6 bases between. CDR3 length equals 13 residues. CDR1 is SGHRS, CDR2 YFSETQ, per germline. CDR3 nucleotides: TGCGCCAGCAGCTTGGGACAGGACACTGAAGCTTTCTTT. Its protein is CASSLGQDTEAFF.

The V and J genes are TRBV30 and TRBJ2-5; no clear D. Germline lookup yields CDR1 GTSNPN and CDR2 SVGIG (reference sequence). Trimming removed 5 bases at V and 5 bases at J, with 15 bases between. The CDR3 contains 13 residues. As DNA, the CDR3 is TGTGCCTGGGCTCATGCCCTTGTGGAGACCCAGTACTTC. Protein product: CAWAHALVETQYF. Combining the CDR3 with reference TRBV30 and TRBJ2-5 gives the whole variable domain SQTIHQWPATLVQPVGSPLSLECTVEGTSNPNLYWYRQAAGRGLQLLFYSVGIGQISSEVPQNLSASRPQDRQFILSSKKLLLSDSGFYLCAWAHALVETQYFGPGTRLLVL.

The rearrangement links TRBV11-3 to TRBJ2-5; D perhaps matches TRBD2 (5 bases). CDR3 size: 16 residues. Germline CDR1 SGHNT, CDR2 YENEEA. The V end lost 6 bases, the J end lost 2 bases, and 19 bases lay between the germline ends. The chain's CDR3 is CASSRSSGRNQETQYF. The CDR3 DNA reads TGTGCCAGCAGTCGTTCGAGCGGACGCAATCAAGAGACCCAGTACTTC.